This entry lists 13 T cell receptor beta chains sequenced from one sample in a study of T cells in localized non-small cell lung cancer. Assay: immunoSEQ multiplex PCR; the TCRdb copy retains only in-frame clones and omits some. Here the sample spans about 33,000 clones, roughly 90% being singletons. Specimen: peripheral blood, collected before any cancer treatment. The receptors here all came from a man between 40 and 70 years old with stage I lung adenocarcinoma.

This clone was found once. The chain employs TRBV18 and TRBJ2-5, with D unclear. CDR1 is KGHSH and CDR2 is LQKENI in the germline V gene. Deletions cut 1 base from V and 3 bases from J, with 6 bases between. The CDR3 covers 13 residues. The CDR3 nucleotides are TGTGCCAGCTCACCACGTGTGGAAGAGACCCAGTACTTC. It specifies CASSPRVEETQYF. Combining the CDR3 with reference TRBV18 and TRBJ2-5 gives the whole variable domain NAGVMQNPRHLVRRRGQEARLRCSPMKGHSHVYWYRQLPEEGLKFMVYLQKENIIDESGMPKERFSAEFPKEGPSILRIQQVVRGDSAAYFCASSPRVEETQYFGPGTRLLVL.

The J gene is TRBJ1-2, the V gene TRBV5-5, with a tentative D call TRBD1 (6 bases). In germline, CDR1 is SGHKS, CDR2 YYEKEE (reference sequence). Trimming took 2 bases from V and 7 from J, leaving 24 bases between them. The CDR3 is 17 residues long. CDR3 nucleotide sequence: TGTGCCAGCAGCTTTGACGTCGGTTTGAGGGGGTGGGGTGGCTACACCTTC. Translating it yields CASSFDVGLRGWGGYTF.

The CDR3 protein is CSVLWDRNTEAFF. The CDR3 nucleotides are TGCAGCGTATTGTGGGACCGGAACACTGAAGCTTTCTTT. The rearrangement uses TRBV29-1 and TRBJ1-1, with D possibly TRBD1 on 5 matching bases. Germline lookup yields CDR1 SQVTM and CDR2 ANQGSEA. V lost 6 bases and J lost 1, with 12 bases in between. The CDR3 is made up of 13 amino acids.

This sequence joins TRBV2 and TRBJ2-1; 13 bases align to TRBD2. The CDR3 contains 16 residues. Germline V gives CDR1 SNHLY, CDR2 FYNNEI. The trim removed 4 bases at V and 7 bases at J, leaving 7 bases unmatched. The DNA of the CDR3 is TGTGCCAGCAGTGGCAAACTAGCGGGGGGGCAGAATGAGCAGTTCTTC. Translating it yields CASSGKLAGGQNEQFF. The whole variable domain, filled in from reference TRBV2 and TRBJ2-1, reads EPEVTQTPSHQVTQMGQEVILRCVPISNHLYFYWYRQILGQKVEFLVSFYNNEISEKSEIFDDQFSVERPDGSNFTLKIRSTKLEDSAMYFCASSGKLAGGQNEQFFGPGTRLTVL.

The genes are TRBV6-1 and TRBJ1-1, with D maybe TRBD1 (5 bases). Trimming took off 1 base at V and 5 bases at J, with 11 bases between the two ends. The CDR3 extends over 14 amino acids. CDR1 and CDR2 (germline): MNHNS, SASEGT. The CDR3 sequence is CASSEVGTNTEAFF. The DNA for the CDR3 is TGTGCCAGCAGTGAAGTGGGGACGAATACTGAAGCTTTCTTT.

V gene TRBV2 combines with J gene TRBJ1-2, with D tentatively TRBD1 (6 bases). This CDR3 spans 14 amino acids. The V end lost 4 bases, the J end lost 6 bases, and 15 bases lay between the germline ends. Germline-derived CDR1 and CDR2 are SNHLY and FYNNEI. This CDR3 reads CASSGRGALDGYTF. CDR3 DNA sequence: TGTGCCAGCAGTGGGAGGGGGGCTCTCGATGGCTACACCTTC.

This chain uses TRBV29-1 with TRBJ2-1, with 9 nucleotides matching TRBD1. V was clipped by 6 bases and J by 4 bases; unmatched bases: 7. From germline, CDR1 is SQVTM and CDR2 ANQGSEA. The CDR3 extends over 14 amino acids. The CDR3 sequence is CSVKTGTGYNEQFF. The DNA of the CDR3 is TGCAGCGTAAAAACCGGGACAGGGTACAATGAGCAGTTCTTC.

V usage is TRBV5-1 and J usage is TRBJ1-1, with D maybe TRBD1 (5 bases). CDR1 and CDR2 (germline): SGHRS, YFSETQ. V was trimmed by 0 bases and J by 6 bases, leaving 15 bases between them. CDR3 size: 15 residues. DNA for the CDR3: TGCGCCAGCAGCTTGGCCCAAGGGAGAGGGGCTGAAGCTTTCTTT. It yields the protein CASSLAQGRGAEAFF.

The rearrangement joins TRBV19 to TRBJ1-2; 9 nucleotides align to TRBD1. Germline CDR1 LNHDA, CDR2 SQIVND (reference sequence). This CDR3 is built from 16 residues. After removal of 6 bases from V and 0 bases from J, the junction contained 8 bases not matched to a gene. The CDR3 loop is CASSRDRVSTNYGYTF. The CDR3 DNA follows: TGTGCCAGTAGCCGGGACAGGGTTAGTACTAACTATGGCTACACCTTC.

The V gene is TRBV5-1, the J gene TRBJ1-1; D remains ambiguous. The CDR3 has 16 amino acids. Germline CDR1 reads SGHRS; CDR2 reads YFSETQ. V was shortened by 0 bases and J by 4 bases, with 16 bases between the two germline ends. CDR3: CASSLGGAGRGTEAFF. CDR3 nucleotides: TGCGCCAGCAGCTTGGGGGGAGCCGGACGCGGCACTGAAGCTTTCTTT.

The chain links TRBV5-1 to TRBJ1-2; D may be TRBD1 (6 bases). V dropped 2 bases and J dropped 4 bases, with 12 bases sitting between them. This CDR3 has 14 amino acids. Germline V gene sequence: CDR1 SGHRS, CDR2 YFSETQ. CDR3 in amino acids: CASSLSGQTYGYTF. Written as DNA, the CDR3 is TGCGCCAGCAGCTTATCTGGACAGACCTATGGCTACACCTTC. Filled out from reference TRBV5-1 and TRBJ1-2, the complete variable domain reads KAGVTQTPRYLIKTRGQQVTLSCSPISGHRSVSWYQQTPGQGLQFLFEYFSETQRNKGNFPGRFSGRQFSNSRSEMNVSTLELGDSALYLCASSLSGQTYGYTFGSGTRLTVV.

V gene TRBV27 combines with J gene TRBJ1-1; D is perhaps TRBD1 (5 bases). This CDR3 is built from 13 residues. The germline gives CDR1 MNHEY, CDR2 SMNVEV (reference sequence). The V gene lost 7 bases and the J gene lost 1 base, with 10 bases spanning the gap. CDR3 bases: TGTGCCAGCATAGACAGATGGAACACTGAAGCTTTCTTT. It is translated as CASIDRWNTEAFF.

As DNA, the CDR3 is TGCGCCAGCAGCTCAGGGTTCAATCAGCCCCAGCATTTT. This codes for CASSSGFNQPQHF. The rearrangement uses TRBV5-1 and TRBJ1-5; D is perhaps TRBD1 (5 bases). The CDR3 consists of 13 residues. The germline gives CDR1 SGHRS, CDR2 YFSETQ. The V gene lost 3 bases and the J gene lost 3 bases, with 7 bases spanning the gap.